This TCR beta chain was sequenced in a study of regulatory T cells in long-lasting Graves disease (dated by TCRdb to about 2021). About the full investigation: Antithyroid drugs had been taken for less than 3 months by newly diagnosed Graves' disease patients. The study was registered as a clinical trial and conducted in China. TCR sequencing covered roughly 13 persistent and 20 newly diagnosed Graves' disease patients, around 33 samples in total. Peripheral blood TCR sequencing and RNA sequencing compared persistent Graves' disease patients with newly diagnosed Graves' disease patients. Study-wide findings and limitations: A larger number of public clonotypes was shared among persistent patients (approximately 2,600) than among newly diagnosed patients (roughly 970). As a limitation, the authors acknowledged that the small sample size may reduce accuracy. Persistent Graves' disease patients showed lower TCR Shannon entropy and fewer highly expanded clones than newly diagnosed patients, suggesting clonal expansion. Only the TCR beta chain was sequenced and analyzed. Because the primary lesion, thyroid tissue, could not be accessed, the study looked at peripheral blood alone.

Reading the label with the study, this specimen's time point is: newly diagnosed GD, antithyroid drugs for less than 3 months. For both TCR sequencing and RNA sequencing, RNA was extracted from PBMCs using TRIzol. The diagnosis of Graves' disease followed American Thyroid Association guidelines. Patients were recruited from an endocrinology department in Xi'an, China. Each patient gave about 9.1 milliliters of peripheral blood, collected in an EDTA anticoagulant tube. PBMCs were isolated by Ficoll Paque Plus density gradient separation without further T cell sorting. An Agilent 2100 Bioanalyzer and agarose gel were used to check RNA quality, while a NanoDrop 2000 measured RNA concentration. The method was multiplex PCR. The sequencing machine was an Illumina HiSeq 4000. To build TCR beta libraries, CDR3 regions were amplified by Arm-PCR using iRepertoire HTBI primers. Gel purification was performed on PCR products prior to sequencing. The published analysis was carried out like this. Across samples, around 62 TRBV and 13 to 15 TRBJ segments were identified and used for gene usage analysis of CDR3 amino acid clonotypes. Filtered high-quality paired reads were merged into contigs using COPE and FqMerger. BLAST was used to align contigs to IMGT TRBV, TRBD and TRBJ reference genes, and CDR3 was defined according to IMGT. Any clonotype with a frequency above 0.1% was counted as a highly expanded clone. Shannon entropy served as the measure of repertoire diversity, while the Gini coefficient captured V-J evenness. A clonotype found in more than one individual was treated as public. The raw public data were reprocessed by TCRdb itself: fastp quality trimming at Q25, MiXCR clonotype calling, in-frame beta chains only. Duplicate CDR3 protein sequences are folded into a single record with the most common DNA and genes. In this record, the V and J calls reflect TCRdb's handling and not the investigators' own analysis. In this sample the table shows fewer than 650,000 distinct CDR3 sequences, roughly 16% of which occur a single time. 18% of the sample lies in the top ten.

On this clonotype itself: What antigen it recognizes has not been identified. No much larger clone is present one base from it, and per-base qualities are unavailable.

These records were also assigned to another study, of T cells in Graves' hyperthyroidism and ophthalmopathy. As the second publication notes: Stable Graves' hyperthyroidism was defined as the absence of progression to ophthalmopathy over 18 months of follow-up. Hyperthyroidism patients were newly diagnosed, had a disease duration of under 2 months, and were aged 18 to 65 years. Any patient with an uncontrolled infection, another autoimmune disease, pregnancy or lactation was excluded. Clinical symptoms, serum thyroxine and TRAb, thyroid ultrasound, and orbital computed tomography formed the basis for the diagnoses. For the first round of RT-PCR on the TCR CDR3, the HTBI primer set was used together with the Qiagen OneStep RT-PCR kit. Most expanded thyroid clonotypes (frequency above 0.001) were also found in blood, which suggests that blood repertoires may mirror thyroid immune responses. Ophthalmopathy was separated from stable hyperthyroidism by a 13 V-J signature model, with just over 85% sensitivity and 81% to 82% specificity obtained in cross-validation and 80%/75% obtained in testing. In validation, the model predicted progression to ophthalmopathy with just under 71% sensitivity and 72% to 85% specificity, a median of approximately 6.5 months before onset. A discovery cohort of about a hundred patients, about 40 with Graves' ophthalmopathy and approximately 60 with stable Graves' hyperthyroidism, was used to find distinguishing TCR V-J signatures. Whether ophthalmopathy could be predicted prospectively was tested in an independent validation cohort made up of 18 hyperthyroidism patients plus 17 patients who later progressed to ophthalmopathy. The approximately 100 discovery patients were divided at random into training and test sets in a 7:3 ratio. The study also compared thyroid tissue and blood T-cell repertoires from a handful of Graves' hyperthyroidism patients. After sampling, hyperthyroidism patients received methimazole starting at 30 mg daily, and ophthalmopathy patients received high-dose intravenous methylprednisolone. Libraries were constructed in a second round of multiplex PCR, after which size selection and purification were carried out. The libraries were sequenced on an Illumina HiSeq2000 using paired-end 100 bp reads. SOAPnuke was used to process the raw data, removing reads that contained adapters or uncalled bases, had a mean Phred below 15, or lacked an exact match to the constant primer or identifier. High-quality paired reads were merged with COPE v1.2.5, and unique nucleotide sequences were defined as clonotypes. MiTCR v1.1 was used to align the clonotypes against IMGT TRBV, TRBD and TRBJ reference segments. The analysis included only V-J combinations with a frequency above 0.0001, which together covered 99% to 99.2% of the repertoires. A TCS score was defined as the ratio of F50 (clonal expansion) to E x V (chaos), with BLOSUM62-based TCRdist applied between CDR3 peptides within each V-J. Welch's t-statistics and random forest reduced several hundred V-J features to 13, which were used in a naive Bayes classifier (R e1071). Sample size was not statistically predetermined, and investigators were not blinded to group allocation. The paper reports TCR Vbeta CDR3 sequencing of approximately 130 peripheral blood samples: some 41 ophthalmopathy, fewer than 85 hyperthyroidism and 17 progressor patients.

The material sequenced was peripheral blood mononuclear cells (PBMCs), taken at new diagnosis, from a patient treated with antithyroid drugs. The TCR comes from a woman in her twenties or thirties with Graves disease. Donor details come from another sample of the same person, matched by shared clones.

The sequenced DNA: TGTGCCAGCAGCGTAGGGCCGGGACAGCAAGAGACCCAGTACTTC. This translates into CASSVGPGQQETQYF. The chain is assembled from TRBV9 and TRBJ2-5, with 7 bases aligning to TRBD1. V lost 0 bases and J lost 2 bases, and the count of bases not matched to a germline gene is 4. The CDR3 contains 15 residues, cysteine and phenylalanine counted. Solely the CDR3 DNA is kept, with 45 bases framed from the first base. Via the germline V gene, CDR1 is SGDLS and CDR2 YYNGEE.